One sample yielded the 25 T cell receptor beta chains listed below, sequenced in a study of blood T cell repertoires in COVID-19. The data were produced by immunoSEQ multiplex PCR, yet TCRdb's version contains in-frame clones alone and is incomplete. The data contain 240,000 or so clones, 86% of them singletons. Source material: peripheral blood. The receptors originated from a man aged 55 to 70 with acute or convalescent COVID-19.

The chain combines TRBV30 with TRBJ2-7; possibly TRBD2 for D (5 bases). Germline CDR1 and CDR2: GTSNPN and SVGIG (reference sequence). The ends were cut back, 0 bases at V and 3 bases at J, with 12 bases in the middle. The CDR3 is 14 residues long. The CDR3 DNA sequence: TGTGCCTGGAGTGTACTAGGATCGGGCTACGAGCAGTACTTC. This sequence encodes CAWSVLGSGYEQYF. Based on the CDR3 plus reference TRBV30 and TRBJ2-7, the full variable domain is SQTIHQWPATLVQPVGSPLSLECTVEGTSNPNLYWYRQAAGRGLQLLFYSVGIGQISSEVPQNLSASRPQDRQFILSSKKLLLSDSGFYLCAWSVLGSGYEQYFGPGTRLTVT.

The chain uses TRBV24-1 and TRBJ2-5; the D gene is possibly TRBD2 (5 bases). Looked up from germline, CDR1 is KGHDR and CDR2 is SFDVKD. The length of the CDR3 is 13 residues. Trimming pared 9 bases from V and 3 bases from J, leaving 13 bases between. The CDR3 bases are TGTGCCACCGAGGACCTAGCCAAAGAGACCCAGTACTTC. Its protein is CATEDLAKETQYF.

This chain connects TRBV9 to TRBJ2-7; 7 bases fit TRBD2. There are 16 residues in the CDR3. V was pared by 3 bases and J by 2 bases, with 11 bases of the junction left unmatched. CDR1 SGDLS and CDR2 YYNGEE come from the germline V gene. The CDR3 is CASSAPGGFGTYEQYF. The CDR3 DNA follows: TGTGCCAGCAGCGCCCCGGGAGGCTTTGGAACCTACGAGCAGTACTTC.

The rearrangement links TRBV19 to TRBJ2-7, with D perhaps matching TRBD1 (6 bases). This CDR3 has 14 residues. V lost 5 bases and J lost 5, with 16 bases in between. Germline V lookup: CDR1 LNHDA, CDR2 SQIVND (reference sequence). In DNA form, the CDR3 reads TGTGCCAGTAGTCCTAGACAGGATTTTAACGAGCAGTACTTC. It yields the protein CASSPRQDFNEQYF.

This clone has a handful of counts. The CDR3 DNA follows: TGTGCCAGCAGCTTGGGGCGGGAGCAGTGGGAGACCCAGTACTTC. This gives the protein CASSLGREQWETQYF. The chain uses TRBV7-9 and TRBJ2-5; 7 bases fit TRBD2. Germline V gene lookup returns CDR1 SEHNR and CDR2 FQNEAQ (reference sequence). The trim removed 3 bases at V and 5 bases at J, leaving 9 bases unmatched. The CDR3 has 15 residues.

The chain uses TRBV10-3 and TRBJ2-1; 13 positions agree with TRBD2. J was trimmed by 6 bases and V by 6 bases; bases with no gene match: 5. The CDR3 covers 15 residues. Germline-derived CDR1 and CDR2 are ENHRY and SYGVKD. The DNA for the CDR3 is TGTGCCATCAGCTCCGGGACTAGCGGGACCAATGAGCAGTTCTTC. Protein product: CAISSGTSGTNEQFF.

The chain couples TRBV7-2 to TRBJ2-3; tentatively, D is TRBD1 (6 bases). The CDR3 consists of 14 residues. The V gene's germline CDR1 is SGHTA and CDR2 FQGNSA. The ends were cut back, 3 bases at V and 4 bases at J, with 11 bases in the middle. The CDR3 nucleotides read TGTGCCAGCAGCTTGTGGGGGCTGGCAGATACGCAGTATTTT. Its protein is CASSLWGLADTQYF.

The rearrangement links TRBV7-9 to TRBJ1-2, with 7 bases aligning to TRBD1. V dropped 5 bases and J dropped 5; count of bases not matched to a gene: 5. CDR1 and CDR2 (germline): SEHNR, FQNEAQ (reference sequence). This CDR3 is built from 13 residues. For the CDR3, the DNA is TGTGCCAGCAGCCGCAGGGGGTTGTATGGCTACACCTTC. It is translated as CASSRRGLYGYTF.

The CDR3 loop reads CASSLVGSGGSYEQYF. DNA for the CDR3: TGTGCCAGCAGCTTAGTGGGTAGCGGGGGGTCCTACGAGCAGTACTTC. The genes are TRBV7-2 and TRBJ2-7; 10 nucleotides agree with TRBD2. The CDR3 covers 16 residues. CDR1 is SGHTA and CDR2 is FQGNSA in the germline V gene. With 1 base clipped from V and 1 base from J, the junction kept 4 bases outside the gene matches.

The gene calls are TRBV10-2 and TRBJ2-2, with TRBD2 matching over 9 bases. CDR1 and CDR2 from the germline V gene are WSHSY and SAAADI. The CDR3 runs 17 residues. Trimming took 3 bases from V and 1 from J; bases not matched to a gene: 6. The CDR3, as DNA: TGCGCCAGCAGTGACCCTATAGCGGGAGTGAACACCGGGGAGCTGTTTTTT. The encoded protein is CASSDPIAGVNTGELFF.

The chain combines TRBV7-2 with TRBJ1-2, with 9 bases fitting TRBD1. The CDR3 is made up of 15 amino acids. The trim removed 4 bases at V and 2 bases at J, leaving 5 bases unmatched. CDR1 is SGHTA and CDR2 is FQGNSA in the germline V gene. The CDR3 nucleotides are TGTGCCAGCAGCTCGGGTGGACAGGGGAACTATGGCTACACCTTC. Translation: CASSSGGQGNYGYTF.

Only a few counts were recorded for this clone. The CDR3 nucleotides are TGTGCCAGCAGCCGAGGGATTCAGCCCCAGCATTTT. Encoded protein: CASSRGIQPQHF. The chain uses TRBV5-8 and TRBJ1-5; D gene uncertain. V shed 4 bases and J shed 6 bases, with 8 bases lying between them. This CDR3 has 12 residues. Germline values: CDR1 SGHTS, CDR2 YDEGEE.

CDR3: CASSQVWASEAFF. DNA for the CDR3: TGTGCCAGCAGCCAAGTGTGGGCGTCCGAAGCTTTCTTT. The rearrangement uses TRBV14 and TRBJ1-1; D remains unclear. The CDR3 runs 13 residues. Trimming left V 1 base short and J 8 bases short, with 11 bases between. The germline V gene has CDR1 SGHDN and CDR2 FVKESK. Using reference TRBV14 and TRBJ1-1 for the parts outside the CDR3, the full variable domain is EAGVTQFPSHSVIEKGQTVTLRCDPISGHDNLYWYRRVMGKEIKFLLHFVKESKQDESGMPNNRFLAERTGGTYSTLKVQPAELEDSGVYFCASSQVWASEAFFGQGTRLTVV.

The rearrangement uses TRBV12-3 or TRBV12-4 and TRBJ2-7; D ambiguous. The CDR3 spans 13 residues. Trimming shortened V by 3 bases and J by 4 bases, and 10 bases separated the two germline ends. Here the CDR3 reads CASSLREAYEQYF. The CDR3 bases are TGTGCCAGCAGTTTGAGAGAGGCATACGAGCAGTACTTC.

V gene TRBV2 combines with J gene TRBJ2-3; D possibly corresponds to TRBD1 (5 bases). Trimming took off 5 bases at V and 2 bases at J, with 11 bases between the two ends. The germline V gene has CDR1 SNHLY and CDR2 FYNNEI. The CDR3 loop spans 14 amino acids. CDR3 sequence (DNA): TGTGCCAGCAGTCAGGACACCTTCACAGATACGCAGTATTTT. Translated: CASSQDTFTDTQYF.

The chain has TRBV2 and TRBJ1-5; D unclear. V lost 1 base and J 0 bases, leaving 7 bases between the germline ends. This CDR3 contains 15 residues. Per germline, CDR1 SNHLY and CDR2 FYNNEI. The chain's CDR3 is CASSEVRNSNQPQHF. The CDR3 DNA reads as TGTGCCAGCAGTGAAGTCAGGAATAGCAATCAGCCCCAGCATTTT.

DNA for the CDR3: TGTGCCAGTAGTATTTCTAGCGGGGCCTACGAGCAGTACTTC. It encodes CASSISSGAYEQYF. This chain uses TRBV19 with TRBJ2-7; 9 bases are shared with TRBD2. Trimming removed 3 bases from V and 2 bases from J; junction bases left unmatched: 2. This CDR3 region has 14 residues. Germline loops: CDR1 LNHDA, CDR2 SQIVND (reference sequence).

The chain joins TRBV5-5 to TRBJ1-1; the D gene is possibly TRBD1 (6 bases). V lost 1 base to trimming and J lost 1 base, with 14 bases between them. CDR1 SGHKS and CDR2 YYEKEE come from the germline V gene (reference sequence). There are 16 residues in the CDR3. In DNA form, the CDR3 reads TGTGCCAGCAGCTTGTTGGCACAGGGTGGGAACACTGAAGCTTTCTTT. It specifies CASSLLAQGGNTEAFF.

The chain joins TRBV4-1 to TRBJ2-7, with 9 bases matching TRBD2. The CDR3 runs to 17 residues. V shed 0 bases and J 3 bases; nucleotides not matched to a gene: 9. In germline, CDR1 is MGHRA, CDR2 YSYEKL. In DNA, the CDR3 is TGCGCCAGCAGCCAAGAGGTATTGACTAGCGGAAACTACGAGCAGTACTTC. This codes for CASSQEVLTSGNYEQYF.

The V and J genes are TRBV5-6 and TRBJ2-1, with 12 nucleotides matching TRBD2. The CDR3 is 16 residues long. Per germline, CDR1 SGHDT and CDR2 YYEEEE. The V segment lost 5 bases and the J segment 3 bases; nucleotides outside the gene matches: 6. Written as DNA, the CDR3 is TGTGCCAGCAGGCGCCGGACTAGCGGGAACTACAATGAGCAGTTCTTC. Translated, it gives CASRRRTSGNYNEQFF.

The rearrangement uses TRBV19 and TRBJ2-3; 7 bases line up with TRBD2. The J segment lost 3 bases and the V segment lost 2 bases, leaving 2 bases of the junction unmatched. This CDR3 spans 14 amino acids. Germline V lookup: CDR1 LNHDA, CDR2 SQIVND (reference sequence). The CDR3: CASSISGLTDTQYF. CDR3 DNA: TGTGCCAGTAGTATATCGGGACTAACAGATACGCAGTATTTT.

The V and J genes are TRBV5-1 and TRBJ1-5; 10 positions match TRBD1. The V gene end was trimmed by 3 bases and the J gene end by 4 bases; junction bases not matched to a gene: 1. CDR1 and CDR2 from the germline V gene are SGHRS and YFSETQ. The CDR3 consists of 14 residues. The CDR3 DNA is TGCGCCAGCAGCTCGGGACAGGGGAATCAGCCCCAGCATTTT. Translation: CASSSGQGNQPQHF.

This clone came up once. CDR3 nucleotides: TGTGCCAGCAGCCGCCGGTTGGGACAGGGGGCAAGCTACAATGAGCAGTTCTTC. Translating it yields CASSRRLGQGASYNEQFF. The V gene is TRBV7-2, the J gene TRBJ2-1; TRBD1 matches at 12 bases. This CDR3 comprises 18 residues. Germline-derived CDR1 and CDR2 are SGHTA and FQGNSA. J gave up 3 bases and V 5 bases, and 11 bases lay outside the gene matches. The full variable domain, its missing parts supplied by reference TRBV7-2 and TRBJ2-1, is GAGVSQSPSNKVTEKGKDVELRCDPISGHTALYWYRQSLGQGLEFLIYFQGNSAPDKSGLPSDRFSAERTGGSVSTLTIQRTQQEDSAVYLCASSRRLGQGASYNEQFFGPGTRLTVL.

The genes are TRBV6-5 and TRBJ1-2; 7 nucleotides match TRBD1. The V gene end was trimmed by 4 bases and the J gene end by 1 base; junction bases not matched to a gene: 3. The CDR3 has 14 amino acids. The V gene's germline CDR1 is MNHEY and CDR2 SVGAGI. This CDR3 reads CASSSDRRNYGYTF. In DNA, the CDR3 is TGTGCCAGCAGTTCGGACAGGCGTAACTATGGCTACACCTTC.

This sequence joins TRBV24-1 and TRBJ2-5, with 7 bases matching TRBD1. The J segment lost 3 bases and the V segment lost 4 bases, leaving 4 bases of the junction unmatched. The germline V gene encodes CDR1 KGHDR and CDR2 SFDVKD. The CDR3 runs to 14 residues. The CDR3 DNA reads as TGTGCCACCAGTGACCCCACAGGGGAAGAGACCCAGTACTTC. Translating it yields CATSDPTGEETQYF.